Presented here are 12 T cell receptor beta chains from one specimen sequenced in a study of immune evolution from preneoplasia to lung adenocarcinoma. Here immunoSEQ multiplex PCR was the method, and the copy in TCRdb shows in-frame clones only, minus some. The table lists 3,500 to 5,500 clones, about nine tenths of them singletons, with approximately 2.4% in the top ten. Specimen: FFPE lung adenocarcinoma in situ tissue. The origin of the receptors is a person between 55 and 80 years old with lung adenocarcinoma.

This sequence joins TRBV6-5 and TRBJ1-1, with a weak D call TRBD1 (6 bases). Trimming took 5 bases from V and 1 from J, leaving 8 bases between them. The CDR3 loop spans 13 amino acids. CDR1 is MNHEY, CDR2 SVGAGI, per germline. In DNA, the CDR3 is TGTGCCAGCAGTCGGGACACGAACACTGAAGCTTTCTTT. Translation gives CASSRDTNTEAFF.

This chain links TRBV7-6 with TRBJ2-5, with D perhaps being TRBD1 or TRBD2 (6 bases each). The CDR3 sequence is 17 residues long. Germline V gives CDR1 SGHVS, CDR2 FNYEAQ. Trimming took off 0 bases at V and 2 bases at J, with 16 bases between the two ends. The CDR3 here is CASSLAGAGWIQETQYF. CDR3 bases: TGTGCCAGCAGCTTAGCGGGGGCGGGGTGGATACAAGAGACCCAGTACTTC.

J is TRBJ2-3 and V is TRBV9, with no clear D. Germline V CDR1 and CDR2: SGDLS, YYNGEE. CDR3 length: 14 amino acids. Deletions cut 4 bases from V and 2 bases from J, with 11 bases between. The CDR3 sequence is CASSRQTLTDTQYF. The CDR3 DNA is TGTGCCAGCAGCCGCCAGACCCTCACAGATACGCAGTATTTT.

V usage is TRBV30 and J usage is TRBJ2-3; D unresolved. From germline, CDR1 is GTSNPN and CDR2 SVGIG (reference sequence). The V end was cut by 0 bases, the J end by 6 bases, with 7 bases between. The CDR3 runs to 12 residues. The CDR3 spells CAWSVQPDTQYF. CDR3 nucleotides: TGTGCCTGGAGTGTACAACCGGATACGCAGTATTTT.

This clone was detected only once. The rearrangement uses TRBV20-1 and TRBJ1-1; D is uncertain. Germline V lookup: CDR1 DFQATT, CDR2 SNEGSKA (reference sequence). Between the trimmed V and J ends, which lost 0 bases and 1 base, there was a span of 0 bases. CDR3 length equals 11 residues. CDR3 in amino acids: CSARENTEAFF. In DNA form, the CDR3 reads TGCAGTGCTAGAGAGAACACTGAAGCTTTCTTT.

The chain carries TRBV4-2 and TRBJ2-3, with 9 bases aligning to TRBD2. Germline values: CDR1 LGHNA, CDR2 YNFKEQ. V shed 4 bases and J 4 bases; nucleotides not matched to a gene: 15. This CDR3 spans 18 amino acids. CDR3 DNA: TGTGCCAGCAGCCCTATTACGGGCGGGGGGGGCATCGCAGATACGCAGTATTTT. Its protein product is CASSPITGGGGIADTQYF.

The chain is built from TRBV28 and TRBJ1-2; D not resolved. This CDR3 region has 14 residues. V was clipped by 7 bases and J by 8 bases, with 20 bases between them. Germline V gene sequence: CDR1 MDHEN, CDR2 SYDVKM. CDR3 sequence (DNA): TGTGCCAGCAAGAGTGAGTTTATCAAAAGCGGCTACACCTTC. Residues: CASKSEFIKSGYTF.

The chain employs TRBV7-9 and TRBJ1-1; 7 nucleotides agree with TRBD1. With 4 bases clipped from V and 0 bases from J, the junction kept 5 bases outside the gene matches. The CDR3 length is 15 residues. The germline V gene has CDR1 SEHNR and CDR2 FQNEAQ (reference sequence). The DNA for the CDR3 is TGTGCCAGCAGCTCCCACAGGGGAATGAACACTGAAGCTTTCTTT. Amino acid sequence: CASSSHRGMNTEAFF.

This clone turned up a few times. The V call is TRBV29-1, the J call TRBJ2-1, with D possibly matching TRBD2 (7 bases). The CDR3 is made up of 12 amino acids. Germline V lookup: CDR1 SQVTM, CDR2 ANQGSEA. V was cut by 7 bases and J by 11 bases, with 18 bases left in between. The CDR3 coding sequence is TGCAGCGGTGAGGGGGGGAACAGGCAGCAGTTCTTC. It yields the protein CSGEGGNRQQFF.

In DNA form, the CDR3 reads TGTGCCAGCAGTCCCCTACTGGGAAAACTGTTTTTT. Protein sequence: CASSPLLGKLFF. The chain combines TRBV28 with TRBJ1-4; D is ambiguous. Germline V lookup: CDR1 MDHEN, CDR2 SYDVKM. V was pared by 5 bases and J by 10 bases, with 11 bases between. The CDR3 has 12 residues.

This chain joins TRBV30 and TRBJ2-7, with a tentative D call TRBD1 (5 bases). The ends were cut back, 3 bases at V and 4 bases at J, with 7 bases in the middle. The germline V gene has CDR1 GTSNPN and CDR2 SVGIG (reference sequence). The length of the CDR3 is 11 residues. The CDR3 is CAWRKGYEQYF. CDR3 in DNA: TGTGCCTGGAGAAAGGGGTACGAGCAGTACTTC. The full variable domain, rest sourced from reference TRBV30 and TRBJ2-7, is SQTIHQWPATLVQPVGSPLSLECTVEGTSNPNLYWYRQAAGRGLQLLFYSVGIGQISSEVPQNLSASRPQDRQFILSSKKLLLSDSGFYLCAWRKGYEQYFGPGTRLTVT.

This chain uses TRBV19 with TRBJ2-1; D is uncertain. Deletions cut 1 base from V and 12 bases from J, with 7 bases between. CDR1 LNHDA and CDR2 SQIVND come from the germline V gene (reference sequence). There are 11 residues in the CDR3. The CDR3 nucleotides are TGTGCCAGTAGTATAGGTGAGCGGCAGTTCTTC. Translating it yields CASSIGERQFF.